The T cell receptor beta chain described here comes from a study of T cells in Graves' hyperthyroidism and ophthalmopathy. General study results and limits: Blood also contained most expanded thyroid clonotypes above 0.001. Ophthalmopathy prediction by the model preceded onset by a median approximately 5.9 months.

The CDR3 length is 15 residues. Germline V gene sequence: CDR1 SGHVS, CDR2 FNYEAQ. Between the trimmed V and J ends, which lost 1 base and 2 bases, there was a span of 9 bases. This clonotype appeared many times. Its matching antigen is unknown. Amplification yielded TCR beta CDR3 regions, with RNA transcripts as the source. TCR CDR3 underwent first-round RT-PCR with the HTBI primer set. MiXCR, applied by TCRdb to the multiplex PCR reads, yields one record per CDR3 protein. The data hold approximately 720,000 distinct CDR3 sequences, with around 20% observed a single time. Based on clinical symptoms, serum thyroxine and TRAb, thyroid ultrasound and orbital computed tomography, diagnoses were reached.

Sample: blood. The sequence derives from a woman between 45 and 60 years old with Graves' hyperthyroidism that later progressed to Graves' ophthalmopathy. The chain carries TRBV7-6 and TRBJ2-1; the D call may be TRBD1 or TRBD2 (5 bases each). The CDR3 nucleotides read TGTGCCAGCAGCTTAGTAGGGACCCCCTACAATGAGCAGTTCTTC. This encodes CASSLVGTPYNEQFF.